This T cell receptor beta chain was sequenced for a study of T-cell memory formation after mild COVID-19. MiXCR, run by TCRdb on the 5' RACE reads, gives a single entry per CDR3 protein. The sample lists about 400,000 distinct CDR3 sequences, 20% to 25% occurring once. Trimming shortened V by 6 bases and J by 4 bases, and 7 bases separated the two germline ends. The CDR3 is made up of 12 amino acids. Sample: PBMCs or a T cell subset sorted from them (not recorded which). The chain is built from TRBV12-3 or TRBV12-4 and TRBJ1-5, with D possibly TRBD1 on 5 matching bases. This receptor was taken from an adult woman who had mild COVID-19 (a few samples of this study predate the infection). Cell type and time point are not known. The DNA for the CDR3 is TGTGCCAGCAGCCGACAGAATCAGCCCCAGCATTTT. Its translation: CASSRQNQPQHF.